The T cell receptor (beta chain) under discussion was sequenced for a study of T cell repertoires in cytomegalovirus infection. Study-wide background: Matching HLA type, along with CMV infection, was indicated by public TCR beta signatures.

TCRdb used MiXCR to reprocess the reads, holding one entry per CDR3 protein. The repertoire holds 650,000 to 900,000 distinct CDR3 sequences, with approximately 29% as singletons. Whole-study results and caveats: Public TCR beta family frequency separated CMV-and-HLA carriers, including in an independent cohort. There were HLA-C-restricted CMV-specific TCR beta clonotypes dominating the ex vivo response.

The CDR3 runs to 13 residues. The V end was cut by 0 bases, the J end by 4 bases, with 7 bases between. Germline CDR1 reads MNHEY; CDR2 reads SVGEGT. This clonotype was observed a single time. Its antigen is unidentified. V usage is TRBV6-2 or TRBV6-3 and J usage is TRBJ2-7; no clear D gene. This sample comprised cultured CD8+ T cells from PBMCs, obtained from culture after CMV antigen stimulation. This TCR came from a human donor in good health (CMV status not recorded). Some clones in this sample may be carry-over from other donors' samples. The CDR3 here is CASSYSAQYEQYV. The DNA for the CDR3 is TGTGCCAGCAGTTACTCGGCGCAGTACGAGCAGTACGTC.